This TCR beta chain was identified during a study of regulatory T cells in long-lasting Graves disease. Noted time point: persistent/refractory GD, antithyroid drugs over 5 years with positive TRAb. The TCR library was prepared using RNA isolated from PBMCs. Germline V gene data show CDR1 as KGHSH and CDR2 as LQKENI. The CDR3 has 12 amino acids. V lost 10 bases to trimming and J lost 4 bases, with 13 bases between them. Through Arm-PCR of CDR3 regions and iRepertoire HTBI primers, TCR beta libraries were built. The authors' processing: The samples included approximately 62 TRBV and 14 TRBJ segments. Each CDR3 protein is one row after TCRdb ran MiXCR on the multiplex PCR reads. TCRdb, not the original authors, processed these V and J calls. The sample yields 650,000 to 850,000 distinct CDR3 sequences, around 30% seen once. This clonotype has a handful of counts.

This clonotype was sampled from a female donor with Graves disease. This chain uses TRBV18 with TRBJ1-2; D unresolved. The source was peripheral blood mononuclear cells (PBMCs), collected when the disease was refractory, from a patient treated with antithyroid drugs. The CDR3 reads CATKMDLYGYTF. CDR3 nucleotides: TGTGCCACGAAGATGGACCTCTATGGCTACACCTTC.